This passage covers 22 T cell receptor beta chains from one sample sequenced in a study of human T cells and chemical hapten exposure. Time point meaning: pre-sensitization, week 0. Treatment given: therapeutic diphenylcyclopropenone sensitization with weekly scalp DPC. Each CDR3 protein is one row after TCRdb ran MiXCR on the RACE reads. The table shows tens of thousands of distinct CDR3 sequences, with about 11% occurring only once. The source was whole blood, collected in connection with sensitization to the hapten diphenylcyclopropenone (DPC). These receptors all come from a man aged 30 to 45 with alopecia areata. Some clones in this sample may be carry-over from other donors' samples.

In the case of this clonotype: It may be a read error: a sequence one base away is much more abundant. This chain uses TRBV6-4 with TRBJ1-5; D perhaps matches TRBD1 (5 bases). The CDR3 extends over 15 amino acids. Trimming removed 6 bases at V and 6 bases at J, with 18 bases between. Germline V gene lookup returns CDR1 MRHNA and CDR2 SNTAGT. CDR3 nucleotides: TGTGCCAGCAGCGAGACATGGGGCCAAGGTCAGCCCCAGCATTTT. It is translated as CASSETWGQGQPQHF.

The V gene is TRBV29-1, the J gene TRBJ1-4; the match to TRBD1 covers 9 bases. V trimming: 7 bases; J trimming: 3 bases; junction bases outside the gene matches: 6. CDR1 and CDR2 from the germline V gene are SQVTM and ANQGSEA. CDR3 length: 14 amino acids. The CDR3 sequence is CSGGQGWANEKLFF. CDR3 nucleotides: TGCAGCGGGGGACAGGGATGGGCTAATGAAAAACTGTTTTTT. The full variable domain, completed using reference TRBV29-1 and TRBJ1-4, is SAVISQKPSRDICQRGTSLTIQCQVDSQVTMMFWYRQQPGQSLTLIATANQGSEATYESGFVIDKFPISRPNLTFSTLTVSNMSPEDSSIYLCSGGQGWANEKLFFGSGTQLSVL.

This clonotype has a count of ten or more. The chain carries TRBV27 and TRBJ2-6, with D perhaps matching TRBD2 (5 bases). The V gene's germline CDR1 is MNHEY and CDR2 SMNVEV (reference sequence). This CDR3 spans 17 amino acids. V was pared by 0 bases and J by 2 bases, with 11 bases between. CDR3 sequence: CASSLSTARAGANVLTF. The CDR3 DNA reads TGTGCCAGCAGTTTATCGACGGCGCGGGCTGGGGCCAACGTCCTGACTTTC.

The rearrangement joins TRBV29-1 to TRBJ2-2, with TRBD2 matching over 9 bases. The trim removed 6 bases at V and 0 bases at J, leaving 2 bases unmatched. CDR3 length: 14 residues. Germline-derived CDR1 and CDR2 are SQVTM and ANQGSEA. CDR3 DNA: TGCAGCGTGGGGACTAGCCCGAACACCGGGGAGCTGTTTTTT. Its translation is CSVGTSPNTGELFF.

This clonotype was seen a handful of times. This sequence joins TRBV29-1 and TRBJ2-3; D is ambiguous. CDR1 and CDR2 from the germline V gene are SQVTM and ANQGSEA. The CDR3 runs 14 residues. V lost 3 bases, J lost 0 bases, and 10 bases lay in between. CDR3 sequence (DNA): TGCAGCGTTGATCCAGGAGTAAGCACAGATACGCAGTATTTT. This codes for CSVDPGVSTDTQYF.

This clonotype was found a few times. This sequence joins TRBV12-3 or TRBV12-4 and TRBJ2-1; TRBD2 matches at 9 bases. This CDR3 region has 15 residues. Germline trimming cut 2 bases from V and 3 bases from J; bases unmatched to any gene: 2. This chain's CDR3 is CASSLKAGGYNEQFF. The CDR3 nucleotides are TGTGCCAGCAGTTTAAAAGCGGGGGGCTACAATGAGCAGTTCTTC.

There are a few counts of this clonotype. The V and J genes are TRBV9 and TRBJ2-3; 10 positions agree with TRBD2. In germline, CDR1 is SGDLS, CDR2 YYNGEE. The CDR3 totals 16 residues. V lost 4 bases and J lost 4; bases outside the gene matches: 9. CDR3 region: CASSPLAGLASDTQYF. CDR3 coding DNA: TGTGCCAGCAGCCCCCTTGCGGGACTAGCGTCAGATACGCAGTATTTT.

This clonotype appeared many times. This chain uses TRBV11-3 with TRBJ2-5; 8 positions agree with TRBD2. The CDR3 loop spans 15 amino acids. Trimming cost V 4 bases and J 4 bases; bases outside gene matches: 8. Germline assignment: CDR1 SGHNT and CDR2 YENEEA. The CDR3 sequence is CASSYGTSDVETQYF. In DNA form, the CDR3 reads TGTGCCAGCAGCTACGGGACTAGTGATGTAGAGACCCAGTACTTC.

The chain combines TRBV6-2 or TRBV6-3 with TRBJ2-3; 9 bases fit TRBD1. The CDR3 covers 16 residues. The V gene's germline CDR1 is MNHEY and CDR2 SVGEGT. V was pared by 2 bases and J by 4 bases, with 7 bases of the junction left unmatched. CDR3 protein: CASSYPQGARPDTQYF. In DNA form, the CDR3 reads TGTGCCAGCAGTTACCCACAGGGGGCTCGACCAGATACGCAGTATTTT.

This clonotype was detected ten times or more. This rearrangement joins TRBV30 to TRBJ1-4, with 8 bases identical to TRBD1. The CDR3 is 16 residues long. Trimming at V came to 3 bases and at J to 7 bases, leaving 13 bases not matched to a gene. Germline loops: CDR1 GTSNPN, CDR2 SVGIG (reference sequence). The CDR3 sequence is CAWSGVGPGGIEKLFF. The CDR3 region has the DNA TGTGCCTGGAGCGGTGTAGGGCCAGGGGGCATTGAAAAACTGTTTTTT.

This clonotype was counted a few times. The chain has TRBV7-8 and TRBJ2-3; 8 bases are a match to TRBD2. V dropped 3 bases and J dropped 8; count of bases not matched to a gene: 4. The germline CDR1 and CDR2 sequences are SGHVS and FQNEAQ. The CDR3 is 13 residues long. The CDR3 nucleotides are TGTGCCAGCAGCTTTAGCGGGACATCTACGCAGTATTTT. Protein product: CASSFSGTSTQYF.

A remark on this clonotype: A much larger clonotype is one base distant, so this may be a read error. This chain links TRBV6-2 or TRBV6-3 with TRBJ2-5; TRBD1 matches at 7 bases. Looked up from germline, CDR1 is MNHEY and CDR2 is SVGEGT. The V segment lost 6 bases and the J segment 4 bases; nucleotides outside the gene matches: 5. The CDR3 spans 13 residues. The CDR3 nucleotides read TGTGCCAGCAGCAGGGGGATACGAGAGACCCAGTACTTC. Translated, it gives CASSRGIRETQYF.

This clonotype was seen at least ten times. The genes are TRBV7-2 and TRBJ2-1; D might be TRBD2 (6 bases). CDR3 size: 13 residues. CDR1 SGHTA and CDR2 FQGNSA come from the germline V gene. Trimming stripped 2 bases from V and 10 bases from J, with 12 bases between. The CDR3 reads CASSLRTSKEQFF. As DNA, the CDR3 is TGTGCCAGCAGCTTACGCACTAGCAAGGAGCAGTTCTTC. The full variable domain, completed using reference TRBV7-2 and TRBJ2-1, is GAGVSQSPSNKVTEKGKDVELRCDPISGHTALYWYRQSLGQGLEFLIYFQGNSAPDKSGLPSDRFSAERTGGSVSTLTIQRTQQEDSAVYLCASSLRTSKEQFFGPGTRLTVL.

This clonotype was recorded many times. V gene TRBV20-1 combines with J gene TRBJ2-5, with TRBD1 as a possible D gene (6 bases). CDR1 and CDR2 from the germline V gene are DFQATT and SNEGSKA (reference sequence). The CDR3 has 15 residues. V gave up 6 bases and J gave up 1 base, with 18 bases separating them. The chain's CDR3 is CSAGTDSWTQETQYF. CDR3 nucleotide sequence: TGCAGTGCCGGAACGGACAGTTGGACCCAAGAGACCCAGTACTTC.

This clonotype was counted many times. V and J are TRBV15 and TRBJ2-5; 8 bases match TRBD1. CDR3 size: 16 residues. The junction had 8 bases not matched to a gene; V was cut back by 3 bases and J by 2 bases. Germline V gene sequence: CDR1 LNHNV, CDR2 YYDKDF (reference sequence). For the CDR3, the DNA is TGTGCCACCAGCAGTGGACAGGGAGGTTTACAAGAGACCCAGTACTTC. Translation gives CATSSGQGGLQETQYF.

The rearrangement joins TRBV7-2 to TRBJ2-7; D possibly matches TRBD1 or TRBD2 (5 bases each). CDR1 is SGHTA, CDR2 FQGNSA, per germline. This CDR3 is 13 amino acids long. Trimming stripped 5 bases from V and 0 bases from J, with 8 bases between. CDR3 DNA sequence: TGTGCCAGCAGCCCTGGGACCTCCTACGAGCAGTACGTC. It specifies CASSPGTSYEQYV.

This clonotype was seen many times. The genes are TRBV11-2 and TRBJ2-3; perhaps TRBD2 as D (7 bases). CDR1 is SGHAT, CDR2 FQNNGV, per germline. The CDR3 extends over 19 amino acids. Trimming took 5 bases from V and 5 from J, leaving 29 bases between them. The CDR3 protein is CASSIYSFGGAAGGDTQYF. The CDR3 DNA reads TGTGCCAGCAGCATTTATTCGTTTGGGGGGGCCGCAGGTGGAGATACGCAGTATTTT.

At least ten counts were recorded for this clonotype. The gene calls are TRBV7-3 and TRBJ2-2; D gene unclear. Trimming removed 2 bases from V and 7 bases from J, with 8 bases in between. The CDR3 is made up of 13 amino acids. The germline V gene has CDR1 SGHTA and CDR2 FQGTGA. The CDR3 DNA is TGTGCCAGCAGCTTATCCGGGTTCGGGGAGCTGTTTTTT. It translates to CASSLSGFGELFF. The full variable domain, completed using reference TRBV7-3 and TRBJ2-2, is GAGVSQTPSNKVTEKGKYVELRCDPISGHTALYWYRQSLGQGPEFLIYFQGTGAADDSGLPNDRFFAVRPEGSVSTLKIQRTERGDSAVYLCASSLSGFGELFFGEGSRLTVL.

This chain connects TRBV3-1 to TRBJ2-7, with 7 nucleotides matching TRBD2. The CDR3 length is 15 residues. V gave up 3 bases and J gave up 0 bases; unmatched junction bases: 5. CDR1 is LGHDT, CDR2 YNNKEL, per germline (reference sequence). CDR3 protein: CASSQVGGSSYEQYF. CDR3 DNA sequence: TGTGCCAGCAGCCAGGTCGGGGGGAGCTCCTACGAGCAGTACTTC.

This clonotype was seen a few times. CDR3 region: CASSDSSGTHNEQFF. The DNA for the CDR3 is TGTGCCAGCAGTGACTCTTCCGGGACCCACAATGAGCAGTTCTTC. The chain has TRBV6-4 and TRBJ2-1, with D perhaps assigned TRBD1 or TRBD2 (5 bases each). Germline values: CDR1 MRHNA, CDR2 SNTAGT. This CDR3 is built from 15 residues. V was clipped by 0 bases and J by 5 bases, with 11 bases between them.

This clonotype has just a few counts. The chain is built from TRBV4-2 and TRBJ2-5; D is unresolved. The CDR3 totals 14 residues. With 1 base removed from V and 1 base from J, the gap between germline ends came to 7 bases. The germline V gene has CDR1 LGHNA and CDR2 YNFKEQ. The CDR3 bases are TGTGCCAGCAGCCAAGTCGGCAGCCAAGAGACCCAGTACTTC. Residues: CASSQVGSQETQYF.

This clonotype was seen repeatedly, ten times or more. The chain recombines TRBV7-6 with TRBJ1-6; perhaps TRBD1 as D (6 bases). Germline V gives CDR1 SGHVS, CDR2 FNYEAQ. This CDR3 spans 14 amino acids. V dropped 5 bases and J dropped 9 bases, with 14 bases sitting between them. CDR3 sequence reads: CASSLQGFGSPLHF. The CDR3 bases are TGTGCCAGCAGCCTACAGGGATTTGGTTCACCCCTCCACTTT.